The source of this TCR beta chain is a study of spatial heterogeneity in lung cancer. This clonotype came up many times. Germline V CDR1 and CDR2: SGHDT, YYEEEE. The ends were cut back, 4 bases at V and 4 bases at J, with 12 bases in the middle. This CDR3 region has 13 residues. TCRdb used MiXCR to reprocess the 5' RACE reads, holding one entry per CDR3 protein. The table lists roughly 15,000 distinct CDR3 sequences, 6.3% of them singletons. As to time point: blood at routine non-recurrence follow-up after resection. TCRs were sequenced from unsorted whole RNA of tumor, nontumor lung or PBMC. Sequences were derived from PBMCs, sampled at follow-up. The source of this sequence is a male donor with early-stage non-small cell lung cancer. The J gene is TRBJ2-7, the V gene TRBV5-6; D is unresolved. As DNA, the CDR3 is TGTGCCAGCAGCCCCATCGGGTCGTACGAGCAGTACTTC. This translates into CASSPIGSYEQYF.